Below, 32 T cell receptor beta chains from the same sample are listed, as sequenced in a study of preoperative IRX-2 immunotherapy in early breast cancer. Treatment given: preoperative locoregional IRX-2 cytokine immunotherapy. Only in-frame clones appear in the TCRdb table, and some are missing; sequencing was by immunoSEQ multiplex PCR. This table holds about 42,000 clones, 77% found once. The sample consisted of tumor tissue, taken after IRX-2 immunotherapy. These receptor sequences come from a human donor with breast cancer.

The chain recombines TRBV28 with TRBJ2-7, with a weak D call TRBD1 (5 bases). Trimming removed 8 bases from V and 5 bases from J, with 19 bases in between. The CDR3 has 14 residues. The germline V gene encodes CDR1 MDHEN and CDR2 SYDVKM. The CDR3 nucleotides read TGTGCCAGCCTTACGAGGACAAGATGGAACGAGCAGTACTTC. It specifies CASLTRTRWNEQYF. Together with reference TRBV28 and TRBJ2-7, the CDR3 gives the full variable domain: DVKVTQSSRYLVKRTGEKVFLECVQDMDHENMFWYRQDPGLGLRLIYFSYDVKMKEKGDIPEGYSVSREKKERFSLILESASTNQTSMYLCASLTRTRWNEQYFGPGTRLTVT.

This clone came up once. The genes are TRBV19 and TRBJ1-5; D might be TRBD1 (5 bases). V lost 3 bases and J lost 5, with 17 bases in between. The germline V gene has CDR1 LNHDA and CDR2 SQIVND (reference sequence). The CDR3 extends over 16 amino acids. The CDR3 nucleotides read TGTGCCAGTAGTATGTCCAGGGCTGTAGTCGATCAGCCCCAGCATTTT. Translating gives CASSMSRAVVDQPQHF.

This chain's CDR3 is CASSRRTGENSGVYEQYF. The CDR3 nucleotides read TGCGCCAGCAGCAGAAGGACAGGGGAAAATAGCGGGGTCTACGAGCAGTACTTC. V gene TRBV5-1 combines with J gene TRBJ2-7; D possibly corresponds to TRBD1 (9 bases). This CDR3 has 18 amino acids. Germline V gives CDR1 SGHRS, CDR2 YFSETQ. The V and J ends lost 4 bases and 3 bases respectively, with 26 bases between them.

This CDR3 reads CASSTQRFSGANVLTF. CDR3 bases: TGTGCCAGCAGCACTCAACGGTTCTCTGGGGCCAACGTCCTGACTTTC. The rearrangement links TRBV7-1 to TRBJ2-6; no clear D gene. TRBV7-1 is designated an ORF whose function remains uncertain. The CDR3 covers 16 residues. V was trimmed by 5 bases and J by 0 bases, leaving 11 bases between them.

The genes are TRBV1 and TRBJ2-2. TRBV1 is a recognized pseudogene. The CDR3 length is 15 residues. This chain's CDR3 is CASSQEGRSTGELFF. The CDR3 nucleotides read TGCGCCAGCAGCCAAGAAGGAAGATCAACCGGGGAGCTGTTTTTT.

This clone is a singleton in its sample. V gene TRBV19 combines with J gene TRBJ1-3, with D perhaps matching TRBD1 (6 bases). From germline, CDR1 is LNHDA and CDR2 SQIVND (reference sequence). This CDR3 is built from 15 residues. Trimming removed 5 bases at V and 4 bases at J, with 15 bases between. This CDR3 reads CASSYPGAFGNTIYF. CDR3 nucleotide sequence: TGTGCCAGTAGTTACCCAGGGGCGTTCGGAAACACCATATATTTT.

The chain couples TRBV12-5 to TRBJ2-7, with D hard to call. CDR1 and CDR2 from the germline V gene are LGHNT and FRNRAP. Trimming removed 7 bases from V and 4 bases from J, with 11 bases in between. The CDR3 spans 12 residues. In nucleotides, the CDR3 is TGTGCTAGTGCCCCCGACCCATACGAGCAGTACTTC. Protein sequence: CASAPDPYEQYF.

With regard to this clone: The sequenced fragment ends 4 residues before the CDR3 boundary, so the rest is inferred from the germline J gene. The chain couples TRBV6-7 to TRBJ2-1; 12 bases line up with TRBD1. TRBV6-7 has ORF status, its function being uncertain. The CDR3 runs to 15 residues. The CDR3: CASSDLGQGAYEQFF. Partial CDR3 DNA: TGTGCCAGCAGTGATTTGGGACAGGGGGCCTAT.

This sequence joins TRBV10-1 and TRBJ2-1; 7 nucleotides agree with TRBD1. This CDR3 is built from 14 residues. CDR1 and CDR2 from the germline V gene are WNHNN and SYGVQD (reference sequence). The ends lost 3 bases at V and 7 bases at J; junction bases unmatched: 6. The CDR3: CASSEGDRRNEQFF. DNA for the CDR3: TGCGCCAGCAGTGAAGGGGACAGACGGAATGAGCAGTTCTTC.

This chain connects TRBV25-1 to TRBJ2-6; D is unresolved. Germline assignment: CDR1 MGHDK and CDR2 SYGVNS. The V and J ends lost 4 bases and 0 bases respectively, with 4 bases between them. This CDR3 spans 14 amino acids. CDR3 sequence (DNA): TGTGCCAGCAGTGGGCCCTCTGGGGCCAACGTCCTGACTTTC. This translates into CASSGPSGANVLTF.

The V gene is TRBV10-2, the J gene TRBJ2-5, with D uncertain. Trimming took off 8 bases at V and 5 bases at J, with 18 bases between the two ends. Germline V gene lookup returns CDR1 WSHSY and CDR2 SAAADI. CDR3 length: 14 residues. CDR3 coding DNA: TGCGCCAGCGCACGCCGCCGAACCTCCGAGACCCAGTACTTC. Protein sequence: CASARRRTSETQYF.

The chain joins TRBV7-1 to TRBJ2-3; no definite D call. TRBV7-1 is filed as an ORF, its function uncertain. The CDR3 is 13 amino acids. The V and J ends lost 4 bases and 8 bases respectively, with 13 bases between them. In DNA, the CDR3 is TGTGCCAGCAGCTTTGGGCGTCCTCGTACGCAGTATTTT. It encodes CASSFGRPRTQYF.

The chain uses TRBV19 and TRBJ2-1, with 11 bases fitting TRBD2. J gave up 1 base and V 3 bases, and 5 bases lay outside the gene matches. Germline values: CDR1 LNHDA, CDR2 SQIVND (reference sequence). The CDR3 extends over 17 amino acids. In nucleotides, the CDR3 is TGTGCCAGTAGTATTCGGCTAGCGGGAGGATCCTACAATGAGCAGTTCTTC. Amino acid sequence: CASSIRLAGGSYNEQFF.

This clone has just a few counts. The chain uses TRBV28 and TRBJ2-2, with 10 bases fitting TRBD1. The ends lost 5 bases at V and 6 bases at J; junction bases unmatched: 6. This CDR3 is built from 15 residues. The V gene's germline CDR1 is MDHEN and CDR2 SYDVKM. CDR3 sequence reads: CASSASGQGSGELFF. The CDR3 DNA follows: TGTGCCAGCAGTGCATCGGGACAGGGGTCCGGGGAGCTGTTTTTT. The entire variable domain, with the rest obtained from reference TRBV28 and TRBJ2-2, is as follows: DVKVTQSSRYLVKRTGEKVFLECVQDMDHENMFWYRQDPGLGLRLIYFSYDVKMKEKGDIPEGYSVSREKKERFSLILESASTNQTSMYLCASSASGQGSGELFFGEGSRLTVL.

The V call is TRBV7-8, the J call TRBJ1-6; 8 bases match TRBD1. This CDR3 comprises 16 residues. J lost 7 bases, V lost 3 bases, and 8 bases had no gene match. Per the germline V gene, CDR1 is SGHVS and CDR2 is FQNEAQ. The CDR3 region is CASSLVAGGGNSPLHF. DNA of the CDR3: TGTGCCAGCAGCTTGGTGGCAGGGGGCGGAAATTCACCCCTCCACTTT.

The chain employs TRBV14 and TRBJ2-5, with D perhaps matching TRBD1 (6 bases). CDR3 length equals 15 residues. V dropped 1 base and J dropped 5 bases, with 14 bases sitting between them. Germline CDR1 reads SGHDN; CDR2 reads FVKESK. DNA for the CDR3: TGTGCCAGCAGCCAAGGACCAGGGGTGGGGGAGACCCAGTACTTC. This encodes CASSQGPGVGETQYF. The full variable domain, rest sourced from reference TRBV14 and TRBJ2-5, is EAGVTQFPSHSVIEKGQTVTLRCDPISGHDNLYWYRRVMGKEIKFLLHFVKESKQDESGMPNNRFLAERTGGTYSTLKVQPAELEDSGVYFCASSQGPGVGETQYFGPGTRLLVL.

The genes are TRBV7-1 and TRBJ2-2; D is undetermined. TRBV7-1 is flagged as an ORF with uncertain function. Deletions cut 5 bases from V and 3 bases from J, with 10 bases between. The CDR3 runs 14 residues. For the CDR3, the DNA is TGTGCCAGCAGCCACATCGGACACACCGGGGAGCTGTTTTTT. Protein: CASSHIGHTGELFF.

This sequence joins TRBV10-2 and TRBJ2-2; 7 bases are shared with TRBD2. This CDR3 spans 14 amino acids. Germline V gene data show CDR1 as WSHSY and CDR2 as SAAADI. J gave up 6 bases and V 4 bases, and 5 bases lay outside the gene matches. CDR3 residues: CASSGGGVSGELFF. As DNA, the CDR3 is TGCGCCAGCAGTGGCGGGGGAGTCTCCGGGGAGCTGTTTTTT.

This rearrangement joins TRBV6-8 to TRBJ2-5; D perhaps matches TRBD1 (5 bases). Trimming shortened V by 6 bases and J by 5 bases, and 16 bases separated the two germline ends. The CDR3 has 14 residues. The germline V gene encodes CDR1 MNHGY and CDR2 SAAAGT. CDR3 nucleotides: TGTGCCAGCAGCACCCAGCTAGGGGCTGAGACCCAGTACTTC. Residues: CASSTQLGAETQYF.

The CDR3 sequence is CASSPRTGGTNEQFF. For the CDR3, the DNA is TGTGCCAGCAGCCCCCGGACAGGGGGTACCAATGAGCAGTTCTTC. V usage is TRBV7-4 and J usage is TRBJ2-1; 10 bases map to TRBD1. CDR3 length: 15 residues. CDR1 SGHVT and CDR2 SQSDAQ come from the germline V gene. V lost 5 bases, J lost 6 bases, and 7 bases stayed unmatched.

Written as DNA, the CDR3 is TGTGCCAGCAGCCGAGCACTAGCGGCCTACAATGAGCAGTTCTTC. Translating gives CASSRALAAYNEQFF. The chain employs TRBV11-3 and TRBJ2-1, with 8 positions matching TRBD2. Germline CDR1 is SGHNT and CDR2 is YENEEA. Trimming took 5 bases from V and 2 from J; bases not matched to a gene: 5. This CDR3 is 15 amino acids long.

V usage is TRBV25-1 and J usage is TRBJ2-7; D gene uncertain. The germline gives CDR1 MGHDK, CDR2 SYGVNS. The CDR3 runs to 13 residues. V was shortened by 4 bases and J by 3 bases, with 10 bases between the two germline ends. This CDR3 reads CASSASAGYEQYF. The CDR3 nucleotides are TGTGCCAGCAGTGCGAGCGCAGGCTACGAGCAGTACTTC.

This chain uses TRBV23-1 with TRBJ1-1; D gene uncertain. TRBV23-1 is labeled an ORF, and its function is uncertain. V dropped 6 bases and J dropped 1 base, with 9 bases sitting between them. There are 13 residues in the CDR3. CDR3: CASSPSPNTEAFF. CDR3 DNA sequence: TGCGCCAGCAGCCCCAGCCCGAACACTGAAGCTTTCTTT.

The chain couples TRBV6-8 to TRBJ1-1; no definite D call. Germline V gene data show CDR1 as MNHGY and CDR2 as SAAAGT. Trimming pared 6 bases from V and 5 bases from J, leaving 16 bases between. This CDR3 has 14 residues. CDR3 nucleotide sequence: TGTGCCAGCAGGGCGGGCATAAGAGGGACTGAAGCTTTCTTT. Residues: CASRAGIRGTEAFF.

V and J are TRBV1 and TRBJ2-5; the listed D gene, TRBD2, was not tested against the DNA. TRBV1 counts as a pseudogene. The CDR3 covers 12 residues. CDR3: CASSQPFSAQYF. DNA of the CDR3: TGCGCCAGCAGCCAACCGTTTTCGGCCCAGTACTTC.

J is TRBJ2-1 and V is TRBV28; D possibly corresponds to TRBD1 (5 bases). Germline lookup yields CDR1 MDHEN and CDR2 SYDVKM. The V end was cut by 2 bases, the J end by 5 bases, with 10 bases between. There are 14 residues in the CDR3. The CDR3 region has the DNA TGTGCCAGCAGTTTACCGAGACAGAACAATGAGCAGTTCTTC. It translates to CASSLPRQNNEQFF.

The genes are TRBV11-3 and TRBJ2-2; 10 bases fit TRBD1. V gave up 5 bases and J gave up 4 bases; unmatched junction bases: 7. Per germline, CDR1 SGHNT and CDR2 YENEEA. The CDR3 runs to 16 residues. CDR3 sequence reads: CASSGRTGGGTGELFF. CDR3 DNA sequence: TGTGCCAGCAGCGGACGGACAGGGGGTGGCACCGGGGAGCTGTTTTTT.

The V and J genes are TRBV6-8 and TRBJ1-2, with 11 bases matching TRBD1. Germline trimming cut 5 bases from V and 4 bases from J; bases unmatched to any gene: 12. The germline V gene encodes CDR1 MNHGY and CDR2 SAAAGT. The CDR3 is made up of 17 amino acids. CDR3 loop: CASSGPVGDRGTYGYTF. The DNA of the CDR3 is TGTGCCAGCAGTGGGCCCGTAGGGGACAGGGGGACCTATGGCTACACCTTC.

The chain uses TRBV28 and TRBJ2-7, with D unresolved. CDR1 is MDHEN, CDR2 SYDVKM, per germline. V lost 7 bases to trimming and J lost 1 base, with 11 bases between them. The CDR3 runs 13 residues. The CDR3 here is CASTLPSSYEQYF. As DNA, the CDR3 is TGTGCCAGCACCCTACCTTCATCCTACGAGCAGTACTTC.

V and J are TRBV6-1 and TRBJ1-2, with unresolved D. The CDR3 consists of 16 residues. CDR1 MNHNS and CDR2 SASEGT come from the germline V gene. Trimming took 1 base from V and 8 from J, leaving 20 bases between them. DNA of the CDR3: TGTGCCAGCAGTGAAGAGTGGGGAGGCCCCGCCGGGGGCTACACCTTC. As protein: CASSEEWGGPAGGYTF.

The chain employs TRBV10-1 and TRBJ2-7, with unresolved D. V lost 8 bases to trimming and J lost 0 bases, with 8 bases between them. The CDR3 has 12 amino acids. The germline V gene has CDR1 WNHNN and CDR2 SYGVQD (reference sequence). CDR3 sequence reads: CASDRSSYEQYF. The CDR3 region has the DNA TGCGCCAGCGATCGAAGCTCCTACGAGCAGTACTTC.

This chain links TRBV7-5 with TRBJ2-6. TRBV7-5 is listed as a pseudogene. The CDR3 loop spans 15 amino acids. The CDR3 protein is CASSLGGSGANVLTF. The CDR3, as DNA: TGTGCCAGCAGCTTAGGGGGTTCTGGGGCCAACGTCCTGACTTTC.